Shown below are 11 T cell receptor beta chains from a single sample sequenced in a study of siplizumab effects on memory and regulatory T cells. Profiling relied on immunoSEQ multiplex PCR, and the TCRdb table lists in-frame clones only, not all of them. The data show 50,000 to 55,000 clones, approximately 93% seen once. Specimen: CD8+ T cells sorted from blood. The source is a human donor in good health.

This clone was counted once. The chain links TRBV6-4 to TRBJ2-1; 14 positions match TRBD2. This CDR3 has 16 amino acids. J gave up 10 bases and V 6 bases, and 11 bases lay outside the gene matches. The germline V gene encodes CDR1 MRHNA and CDR2 SNTAGT. CDR3 in DNA: TGTGCCAGCAGCATAACCGGGACTAGCGGGAGTGGGGAGCAGTTCTTC. It specifies CASSITGTSGSGEQFF.

The chain combines TRBV4-2 with TRBJ2-3, with D unresolved. The CDR3 covers 15 residues. Germline loops: CDR1 LGHNA, CDR2 YNFKEQ. Trimming took off 0 bases at V and 4 bases at J, with 11 bases between the two ends. In DNA form, the CDR3 reads TGTGCCAGCAGCCAAGAGCGCCGTACCTCAGATACGCAGTATTTT. Its protein is CASSQERRTSDTQYF.

The rearrangement links TRBV6-6 to TRBJ2-1; D perhaps matches TRBD1 (5 bases). Deletions cut 0 bases from V and 7 bases from J, with 10 bases between. CDR3 length: 14 amino acids. Germline V gene sequence: CDR1 MNHNY, CDR2 SVGAGI (reference sequence). The CDR3: CASSYSSGNNEQFF. CDR3 sequence (DNA): TGTGCCAGCAGTTACTCGTCAGGGAATAATGAGCAGTTCTTC.

The CDR3 nucleotides are TGTGCCAGCAGAGGGGGCGCCTACAATGAGCAGTTCTTC. This encodes CASRGGAYNEQFF. The chain is built from TRBV6-1 and TRBJ2-1; 7 bases align to TRBD1. Germline CDR1 reads MNHNS; CDR2 reads SASEGT. This CDR3 contains 13 residues. The ends lost 6 bases at V and 2 bases at J; junction bases unmatched: 1.

A word on this clone: The same CDR3 can be traced to other DNA sequences in this sample. The CDR3 nucleotides read TGTGCCAGCAGTTTATGGGGAAGGAGCACAGATACGCAGTATTTT. This encodes CASSLWGRSTDTQYF. V is TRBV28 and J is TRBJ2-3; no clear D gene. The V and J ends lost 0 bases and 0 bases respectively, with 7 bases between them. The CDR3 spans 15 residues. Germline lookup yields CDR1 MDHEN and CDR2 SYDVKM.

The chain links TRBV6-1 to TRBJ1-1; D is ambiguous. The CDR3 is 15 amino acids. Between the trimmed V and J ends, which lost 7 bases and 6 bases, there was a span of 21 bases. The germline gives CDR1 MNHNS, CDR2 SASEGT. CDR3 nucleotide sequence: TGTGCCAGCAAAATTGAATGGCCTGTAGAGTCTGAAGCTTTCTTT. Translating gives CASKIEWPVESEAFF.

Written as DNA, the CDR3 is TGTGCCAGCAGCCGGGGGGGATTGTACAATGAGCAGTTCTTC. This sequence encodes CASSRGGLYNEQFF. The chain uses TRBV27 and TRBJ2-1; 8 bases match TRBD2. Germline V gene lookup returns CDR1 MNHEY and CDR2 SMNVEV (reference sequence). The junction had 5 bases not matched to a gene; V was cut back by 6 bases and J by 4 bases. The length of the CDR3 is 14 residues.

The chain couples TRBV16 to TRBJ2-2; D is undetermined. Between the trimmed V and J ends, which lost 4 bases and 7 bases, there was a span of 10 bases. Germline V gene lookup returns CDR1 KGHSY and CDR2 FQNENV. This CDR3 comprises 13 residues. The CDR3 DNA follows: TGTGCCAGCAGCCGTGTGTCCCTCGGGGAGCTGTTTTTT. Residues: CASSRVSLGELFF.

The chain recombines TRBV12-5 with TRBJ2-7; no clear D gene. Trimming pared 1 base from V and 4 bases from J, leaving 8 bases between. This CDR3 spans 13 amino acids. Germline V gene sequence: CDR1 LGHNT, CDR2 FRNRAP. CDR3 in amino acids: CASGLGVSYEQYF. In nucleotides, the CDR3 is TGTGCTAGTGGTTTGGGGGTTTCGTACGAGCAGTACTTC.

The chain carries TRBV28 and TRBJ1-2; 8 bases fit TRBD1. Trimming cost V 3 bases and J 5 bases; bases outside gene matches: 5. The CDR3 contains 14 residues. Per germline, CDR1 MDHEN and CDR2 SYDVKM. DNA for the CDR3: TGTGCCAGCAGTTTGCGGACAGGGACGTATGGCTACACCTTC. This codes for CASSLRTGTYGYTF.

V gene TRBV7-9 combines with J gene TRBJ2-7; D uncertain. Germline V lookup: CDR1 SEHNR, CDR2 FQNEAQ (reference sequence). This CDR3 is 13 amino acids long. V was trimmed by 5 bases and J by 2 bases, leaving 10 bases between them. The CDR3 region is CASSPPRTYEQYF. The DNA for the CDR3 is TGTGCCAGCAGCCCCCCACGAACCTACGAGCAGTACTTC.